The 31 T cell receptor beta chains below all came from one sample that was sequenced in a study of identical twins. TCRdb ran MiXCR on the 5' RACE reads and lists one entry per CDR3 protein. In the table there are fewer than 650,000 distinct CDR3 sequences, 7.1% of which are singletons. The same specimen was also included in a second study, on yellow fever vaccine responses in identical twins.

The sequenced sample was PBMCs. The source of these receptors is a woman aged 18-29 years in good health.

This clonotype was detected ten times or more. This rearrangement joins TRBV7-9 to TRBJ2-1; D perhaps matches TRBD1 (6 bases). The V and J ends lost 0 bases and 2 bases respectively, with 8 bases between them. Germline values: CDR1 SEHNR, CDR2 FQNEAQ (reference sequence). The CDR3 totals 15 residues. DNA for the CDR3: TGTGCCAGCAGCTTAGCACAGGGCGCCTACAATGAGCAGTTCTTC. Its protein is CASSLAQGAYNEQFF.

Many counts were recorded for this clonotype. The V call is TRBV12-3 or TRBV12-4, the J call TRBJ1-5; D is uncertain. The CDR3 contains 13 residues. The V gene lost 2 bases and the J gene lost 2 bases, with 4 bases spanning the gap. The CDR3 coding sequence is TGTGCCAGCAGTTTACAGGGCAATCAGCCCCAGCATTTT. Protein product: CASSLQGNQPQHF.

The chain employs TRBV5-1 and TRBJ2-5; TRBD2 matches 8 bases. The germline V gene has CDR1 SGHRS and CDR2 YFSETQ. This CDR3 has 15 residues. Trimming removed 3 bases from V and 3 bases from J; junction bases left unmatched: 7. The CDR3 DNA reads TGCGCCAGCAGCTACCAACGGGGGGGGGAAGAGACCCAGTACTTC. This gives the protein CASSYQRGGEETQYF.

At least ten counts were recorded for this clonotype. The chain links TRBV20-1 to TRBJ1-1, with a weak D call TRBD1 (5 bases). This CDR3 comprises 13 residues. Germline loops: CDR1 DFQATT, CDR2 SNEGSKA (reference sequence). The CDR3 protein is CSARDGGNTEAFF. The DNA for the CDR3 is TGCAGCGCAAGGGACGGTGGAAACACTGAAGCTTTCTTT.

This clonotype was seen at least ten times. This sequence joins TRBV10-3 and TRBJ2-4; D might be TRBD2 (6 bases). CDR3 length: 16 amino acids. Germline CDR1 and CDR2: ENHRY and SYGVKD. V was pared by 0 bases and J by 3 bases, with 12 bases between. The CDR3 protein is CAISESTGVGKNIQYF. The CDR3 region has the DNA TGTGCCATCAGTGAGTCGACGGGAGTTGGCAAAAACATTCAGTACTTC.

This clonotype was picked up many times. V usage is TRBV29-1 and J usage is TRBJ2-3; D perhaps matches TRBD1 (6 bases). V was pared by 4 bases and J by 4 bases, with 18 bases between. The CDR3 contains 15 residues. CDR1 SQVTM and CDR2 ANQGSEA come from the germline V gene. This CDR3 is CSVVWQGKGADTQYF. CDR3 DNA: TGCAGCGTTGTGTGGCAGGGGAAGGGGGCAGATACGCAGTATTTT.

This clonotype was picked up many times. As DNA, the CDR3 is TGTGCCAGCAGTACCCGACGAGACCAGTACTTC. Protein sequence: CASSTRRDQYF. The rearrangement joins TRBV12-3 or TRBV12-4 to TRBJ2-5; D is undetermined. The CDR3 extends over 11 amino acids. With 5 bases removed from V and 10 bases from J, the gap between germline ends came to 11 bases.

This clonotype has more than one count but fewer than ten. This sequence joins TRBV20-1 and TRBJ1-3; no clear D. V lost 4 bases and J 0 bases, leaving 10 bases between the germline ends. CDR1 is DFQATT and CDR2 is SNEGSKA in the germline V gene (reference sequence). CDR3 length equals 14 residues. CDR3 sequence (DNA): TGCAGTGCTAAAGTGCCTGGCTCTGGAAACACCATATATTTT. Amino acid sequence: CSAKVPGSGNTIYF.

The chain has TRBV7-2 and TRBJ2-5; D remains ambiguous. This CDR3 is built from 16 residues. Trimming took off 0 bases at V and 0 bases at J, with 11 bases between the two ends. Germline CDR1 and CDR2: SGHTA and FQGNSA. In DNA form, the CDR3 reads TGTGCCAGCAGCTTAGCGCGCCTAACCAACCAAGAGACCCAGTACTTC. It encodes CASSLARLTNQETQYF. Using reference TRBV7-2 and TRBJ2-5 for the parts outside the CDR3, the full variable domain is GAGVSQSPSNKVTEKGKDVELRCDPISGHTALYWYRQSLGQGLEFLIYFQGNSAPDKSGLPSDRFSAERTGGSVSTLTIQRTQQEDSAVYLCASSLARLTNQETQYFGPGTRLLVL.

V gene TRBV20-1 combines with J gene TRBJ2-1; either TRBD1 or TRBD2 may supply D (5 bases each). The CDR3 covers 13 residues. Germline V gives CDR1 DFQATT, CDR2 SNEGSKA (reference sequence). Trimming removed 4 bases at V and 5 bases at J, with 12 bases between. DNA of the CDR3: TGCAGTGCTAAGCCGGGACCCAACAATGAGCAGTTCTTC. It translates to CSAKPGPNNEQFF.

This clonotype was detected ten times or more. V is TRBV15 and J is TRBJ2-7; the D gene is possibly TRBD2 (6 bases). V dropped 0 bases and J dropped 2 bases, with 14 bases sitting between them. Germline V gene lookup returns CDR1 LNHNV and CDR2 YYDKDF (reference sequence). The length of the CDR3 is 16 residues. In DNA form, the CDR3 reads TGTGCCACCAGCAGAGATCTGGGTAGCGGACCCTACGAGCAGTACGTC. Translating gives CATSRDLGSGPYEQYV.

In DNA, the CDR3 is TGTGCCAGCAGCCCAACTAGCTTATATTCCTACAATGAGCAGTTCTTC. Encoded protein: CASSPTSLYSYNEQFF. V usage is TRBV12-3 or TRBV12-4 and J usage is TRBJ2-1; possibly TRBD2 for D (6 bases). V was pared by 6 bases and J by 1 base, with 16 bases between. The CDR3 has 16 residues.

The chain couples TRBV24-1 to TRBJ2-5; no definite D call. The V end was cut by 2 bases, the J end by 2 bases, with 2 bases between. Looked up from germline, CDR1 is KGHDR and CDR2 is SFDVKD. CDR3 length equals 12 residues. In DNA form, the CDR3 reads TGTGCCACCAGTGATTCGCAAGAGACCCAGTACTTC. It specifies CATSDSQETQYF.

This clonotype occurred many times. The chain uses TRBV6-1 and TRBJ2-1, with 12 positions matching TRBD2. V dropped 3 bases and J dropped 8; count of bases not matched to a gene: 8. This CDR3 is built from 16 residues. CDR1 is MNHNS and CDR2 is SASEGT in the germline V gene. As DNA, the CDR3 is TGTGCCAGCAGTGACCCGACTAGCGGGGGTATCCATGAGCAGTTCTTC. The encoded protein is CASSDPTSGGIHEQFF.

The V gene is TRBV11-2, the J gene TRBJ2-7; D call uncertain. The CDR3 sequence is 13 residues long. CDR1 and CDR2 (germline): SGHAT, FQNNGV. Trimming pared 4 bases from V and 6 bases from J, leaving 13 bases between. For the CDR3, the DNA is TGTGCCAGCAGCTGGGCGCTAGTCTCCGAGCAGTACTTC. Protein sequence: CASSWALVSEQYF.

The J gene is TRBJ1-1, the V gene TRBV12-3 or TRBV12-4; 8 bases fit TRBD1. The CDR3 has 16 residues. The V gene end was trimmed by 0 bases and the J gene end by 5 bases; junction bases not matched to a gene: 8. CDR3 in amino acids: CASSLARTGLWTEAFF. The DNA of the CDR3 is TGTGCCAGCAGTTTAGCCAGGACAGGGCTATGGACTGAAGCTTTCTTT.

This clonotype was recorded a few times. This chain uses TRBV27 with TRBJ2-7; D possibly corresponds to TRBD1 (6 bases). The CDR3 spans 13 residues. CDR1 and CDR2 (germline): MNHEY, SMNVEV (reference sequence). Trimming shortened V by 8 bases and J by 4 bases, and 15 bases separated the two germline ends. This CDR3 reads CASLWTDPYEQYF. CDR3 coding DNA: TGTGCCAGCCTATGGACAGACCCGTACGAGCAGTACTTC.

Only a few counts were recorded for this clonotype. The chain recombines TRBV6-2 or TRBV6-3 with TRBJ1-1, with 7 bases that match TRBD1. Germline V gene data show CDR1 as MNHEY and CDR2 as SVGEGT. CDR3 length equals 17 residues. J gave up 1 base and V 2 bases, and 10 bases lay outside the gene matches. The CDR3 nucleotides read TGTGCCAGCAGTTACATGAGGACGGGACAGAAGAACACTGAAGCTTTCTTT. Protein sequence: CASSYMRTGQKNTEAFF.

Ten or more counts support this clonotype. The CDR3 here is CASSLAGTSGRFVHEQYF. CDR3 DNA: TGCGCCAGCAGCTTGGCGGGGACTAGCGGGAGGTTCGTCCACGAGCAGTACTTC. The V and J genes are TRBV5-1 and TRBJ2-7; TRBD2 aligns across 15 bases. CDR1 SGHRS and CDR2 YFSETQ come from the germline V gene. This CDR3 has 18 amino acids. J gave up 5 bases and V 0 bases, and 9 bases lay outside the gene matches.

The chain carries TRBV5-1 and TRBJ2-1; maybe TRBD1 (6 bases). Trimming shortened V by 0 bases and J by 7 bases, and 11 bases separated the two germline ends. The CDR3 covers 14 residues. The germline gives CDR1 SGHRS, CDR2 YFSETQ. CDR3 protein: CASSLEWTDNEQFF. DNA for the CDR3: TGCGCCAGCAGCTTGGAGTGGACAGATAATGAGCAGTTCTTC.

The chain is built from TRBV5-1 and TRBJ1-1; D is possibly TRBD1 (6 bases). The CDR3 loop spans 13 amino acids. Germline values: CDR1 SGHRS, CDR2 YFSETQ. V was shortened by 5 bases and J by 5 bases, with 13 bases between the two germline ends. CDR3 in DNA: TGCGCCAGCAGGGTGCAGGGGTCAACTGAAGCTTTCTTT. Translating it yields CASRVQGSTEAFF.

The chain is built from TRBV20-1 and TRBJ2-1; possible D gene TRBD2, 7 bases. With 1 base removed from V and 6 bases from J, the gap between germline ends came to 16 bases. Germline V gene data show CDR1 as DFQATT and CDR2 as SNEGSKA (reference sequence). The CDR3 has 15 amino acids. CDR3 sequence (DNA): TGCAGTGCTAGAGCAAACACAGGGAGGGTCAATGAGCAGTTCTTC. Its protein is CSARANTGRVNEQFF.

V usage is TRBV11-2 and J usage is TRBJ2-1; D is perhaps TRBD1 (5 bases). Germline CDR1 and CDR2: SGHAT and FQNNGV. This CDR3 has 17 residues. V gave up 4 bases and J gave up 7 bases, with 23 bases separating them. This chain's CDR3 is CASSSARPSLGHNEQFF. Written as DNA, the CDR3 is TGTGCCAGCAGCTCAGCCAGGCCATCCCTGGGGCATAATGAGCAGTTCTTC. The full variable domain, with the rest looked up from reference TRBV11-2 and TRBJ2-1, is EAGVAQSPRYKIIEKRQSVAFWCNPISGHATLYWYQQILGQGPKLLIQFQNNGVVDDSQLPKDRFSAERLKGVDSTLKIQPAKLEDSAVYLCASSSARPSLGHNEQFFGPGTRLTVL.

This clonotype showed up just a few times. CDR3 amino acids: CASSTQDRDNQPQHF. The CDR3 DNA reads as TGTGCCAGCAGTACACAGGACAGGGACAATCAGCCCCAGCATTTT. This sequence joins TRBV28 and TRBJ1-5, with TRBD1 matching over 8 bases. CDR1 is MDHEN and CDR2 is SYDVKM in the germline V gene. The CDR3 sequence is 15 residues long. The V segment lost 5 bases and the J segment 3 bases; nucleotides outside the gene matches: 6.

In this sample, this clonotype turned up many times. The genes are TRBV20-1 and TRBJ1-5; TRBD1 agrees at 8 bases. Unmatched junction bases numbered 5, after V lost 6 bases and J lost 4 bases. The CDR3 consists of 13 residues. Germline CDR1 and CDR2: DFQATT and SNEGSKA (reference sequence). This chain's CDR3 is CSAPGGGNQPQHF. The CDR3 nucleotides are TGCAGTGCCCCAGGGGGCGGTAATCAGCCCCAGCATTTT.

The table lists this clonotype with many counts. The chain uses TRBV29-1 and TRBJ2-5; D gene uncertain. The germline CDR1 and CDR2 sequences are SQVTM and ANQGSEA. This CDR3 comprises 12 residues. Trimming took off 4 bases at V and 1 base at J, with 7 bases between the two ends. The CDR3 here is CSVVVPQETQYF. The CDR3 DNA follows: TGCAGCGTTGTAGTACCCCAAGAGACCCAGTACTTC. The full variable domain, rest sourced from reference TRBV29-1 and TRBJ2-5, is SAVISQKPSRDICQRGTSLTIQCQVDSQVTMMFWYRQQPGQSLTLIATANQGSEATYESGFVIDKFPISRPNLTFSTLTVSNMSPEDSSIYLCSVVVPQETQYFGPGTRLLVL.

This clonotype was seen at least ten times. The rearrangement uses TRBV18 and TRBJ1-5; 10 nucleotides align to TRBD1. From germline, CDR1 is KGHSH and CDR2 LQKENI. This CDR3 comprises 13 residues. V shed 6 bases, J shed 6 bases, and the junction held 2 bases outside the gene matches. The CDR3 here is CASSTGGGQPQHF. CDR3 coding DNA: TGTGCCAGCTCGACAGGGGGCGGTCAGCCCCAGCATTTT.

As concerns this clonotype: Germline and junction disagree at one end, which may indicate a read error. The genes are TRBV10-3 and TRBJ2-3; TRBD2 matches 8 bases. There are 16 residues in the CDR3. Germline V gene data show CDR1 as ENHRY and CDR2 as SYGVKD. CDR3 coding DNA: TGTGCCATCAGCGAGTTTACGGGACTAGGCGCAGATACGCAGTATTTT. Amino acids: CAISEFTGLGADTQYF.

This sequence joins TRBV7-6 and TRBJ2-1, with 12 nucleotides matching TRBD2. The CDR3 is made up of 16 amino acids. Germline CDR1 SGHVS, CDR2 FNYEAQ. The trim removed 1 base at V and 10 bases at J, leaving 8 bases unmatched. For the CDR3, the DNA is TGTGCCAGCAGCTTAGTATCGACTAGCGGGAGCGGGGAGCAGTTCTTC. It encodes CASSLVSTSGSGEQFF. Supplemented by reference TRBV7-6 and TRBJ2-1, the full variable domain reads GAGVSQSPRYKVTKRGQDVALRCDPISGHVSLYWYRQALGQGPEFLTYFNYEAQQDKSGLPNDRFSAERPEGSISTLTIQRTEQRDSAMYRCASSLVSTSGSGEQFFGPGTRLTVL.

The CDR3 DNA sequence: TGTGCCAGCAATGGCAGGACCTACGAGCAGAACGTC. Translated: CASNGRTYEQNV. The chain recombines TRBV28 with TRBJ2-7, with unresolved D. The CDR3 covers 12 residues. Germline V gene sequence: CDR1 MDHEN, CDR2 SYDVKM.

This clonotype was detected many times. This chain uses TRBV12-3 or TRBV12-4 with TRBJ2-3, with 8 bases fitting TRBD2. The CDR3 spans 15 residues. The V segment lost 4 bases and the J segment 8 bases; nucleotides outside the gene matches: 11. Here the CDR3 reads CASSSSPFGGATQYF. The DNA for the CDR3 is TGTGCCAGCAGTTCGTCCCCCTTCGGGGGGGCTACGCAGTATTTT.